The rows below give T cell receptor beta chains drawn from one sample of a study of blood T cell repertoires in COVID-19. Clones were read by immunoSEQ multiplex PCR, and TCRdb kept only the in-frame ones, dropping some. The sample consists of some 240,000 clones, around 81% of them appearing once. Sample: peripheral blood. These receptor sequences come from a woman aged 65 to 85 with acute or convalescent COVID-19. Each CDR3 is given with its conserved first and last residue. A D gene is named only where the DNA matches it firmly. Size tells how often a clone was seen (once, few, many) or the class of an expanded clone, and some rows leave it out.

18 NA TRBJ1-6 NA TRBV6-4 TGTGCCAGCTTTTTCCCTGGGGAACAGGGTAAGTCCAATTCACCCCTCCACTTT CASFFPGEQGKSNSPLHF
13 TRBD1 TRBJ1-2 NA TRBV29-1 TGCAGCGTTGAACGACAGGGGGCCATTGGCTACACCTTC CSVERQGAIGYTF
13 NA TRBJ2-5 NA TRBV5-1 TGCGCCAGCGGCGGGACTCAGATTGGGACCCAGTACTTC CASGGTQIGTQYF
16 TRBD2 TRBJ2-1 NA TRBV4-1 TGCGCCAGCAGCCAGCCACTAGCGGGGGGGCGTTATGAGCAGTTCTTC CASSQPLAGGRYEQFF
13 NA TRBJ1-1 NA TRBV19 TGTGCCAGTAGTCCCGGAGCCAACACTGAAGCTTTCTTT CASSPGANTEAFF
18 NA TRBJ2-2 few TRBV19 TGTGCCAGTAGTATAGAAGGACTTATCGGGACACTCACCGGGGAGCTGTTTTTT CASSIEGLIGTLTGELFF
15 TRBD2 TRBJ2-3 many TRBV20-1 TGCAGTGCTAGTTTCGTAGCGGGGGGCGGGAATACGCAGTATTTT CSASFVAGGGNTQYF
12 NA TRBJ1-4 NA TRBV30 TGTGCCTGGAGCGTCCCCCCCGGAAAACTGTTTTTT CAWSVPPGKLFF
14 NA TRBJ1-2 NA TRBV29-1 TGCAGCGTTGAACTGACAGAGGCTAACTATGGCTACACCTTC CSVELTEANYGYTF
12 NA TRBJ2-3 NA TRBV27 TGTGCCAGCAGCGGGGACACAGATACGCAGTATTTT CASSGDTDTQYF
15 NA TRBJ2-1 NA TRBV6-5 TGTGCCAGCAGTTACTCGGGGGGGCCATCCAATGAGCAGTTCTTC CASSYSGGPSNEQFF
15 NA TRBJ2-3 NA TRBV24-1 TGTGCCACCAGTGGAAGGGGTAGGGGCACAGATACGCAGTATTTT CATSGRGRGTDTQYF
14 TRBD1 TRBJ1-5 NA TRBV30 TGTGCCTGGCAAGGACAGGGGGTTCTTCAGCCCCAGCATTTT CAWQGQGVLQPQHF
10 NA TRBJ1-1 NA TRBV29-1 TGCGGGGGGGGGAACACTGAAGCTTTCTTT CGGGNTEAFF
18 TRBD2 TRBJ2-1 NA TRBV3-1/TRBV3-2 TGTGCCAGCAGCCGGGACCTAGGACTAGCGGGGGCGTACAATGAGCAGTTCTTC CASSRDLGLAGAYNEQFF
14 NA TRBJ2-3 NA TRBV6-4 TGTGCCAGCAGTGACGGGCTAGCCACAGATACGCAGTATTTT CASSDGLATDTQYF
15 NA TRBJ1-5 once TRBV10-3 TGTGCCATCAGCGAGCCAGGGTTCAGCAATCAGCCCCAGCATTTT CAISEPGFSNQPQHF
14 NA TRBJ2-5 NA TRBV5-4 TGTGCCAGCAGCTTGGCAGGGGAAGGGGAGACCCAGTACTTC CASSLAGEGETQYF
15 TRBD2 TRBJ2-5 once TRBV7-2 TGTGCCAGCAGCTGGAGCGGGGGCTCCCAAGAGACCCAGTACTTC CASSWSGGSQETQYF
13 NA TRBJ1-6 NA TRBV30 TGTGCCTGGAGCGCAGGGGTGGGCTCACCCCTCCACTTT CAWSAGVGSPLHF
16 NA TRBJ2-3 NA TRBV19 NA CASTSGPGGYTDTQYF
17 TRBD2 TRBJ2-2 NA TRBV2 TGTGCCAGCAGTGATGAGATAGCGGGGGCCCCGCTCGGGGAGCTGTTTTTT CASSDEIAGAPLGELFF
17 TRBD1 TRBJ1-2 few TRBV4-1 TGCGCCAGCAGCCAAGATTCGACAGGGGGCTTCCTCTATGGCTACACCTTC CASSQDSTGGFLYGYTF
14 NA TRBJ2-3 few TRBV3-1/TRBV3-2 TGTGCCAGCAGCCTCCTGACTAGCACAGATACGCAGTATTTT CASSLLTSTDTQYF
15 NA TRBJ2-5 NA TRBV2 TGTGCCAGCAGTGAAGCCTTGACTAGTCAGGAGACCCAGTACTTC CASSEALTSQETQYF
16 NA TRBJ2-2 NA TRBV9 TGTGCCAGCAGCGTAGGTAGGCGGCTCGGTCAGGGGGAGCTGTTTTTT CASSVGRRLGQGELFF
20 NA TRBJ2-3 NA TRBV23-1 TGCGCCAGCAGTCGTTCTACCCCCGGCGGTTCCCGGGGGGCACCCGGTACGCAGTATTTT CASSRSTPGGSRGAPGTQYF
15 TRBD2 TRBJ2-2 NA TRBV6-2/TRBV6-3 TGTGCCAGCAGTTATATAGCTAGCGGGTCCGGGGAGCTGTTTTTT CASSYIASGSGELFF
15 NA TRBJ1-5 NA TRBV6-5 TGTGCCAGCAGAAACAGGGTTGGGAGCAATCAGCCCCAGCATTTT CASRNRVGSNQPQHF
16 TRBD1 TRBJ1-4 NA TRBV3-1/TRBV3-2 TGTGCCAGCAGCCGGGGACAGGGGGCTGGCAGGGAAAAACTGTTTTTT CASSRGQGAGREKLFF
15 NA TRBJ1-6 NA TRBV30 TGTGCCTGGAGTGCTTCGGAGCAGAGACCCGAACCCCTCCACTTT CAWSASEQRPEPLHF
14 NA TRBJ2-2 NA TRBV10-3 TGTGCCATCACAGGGTCTACTAACACCGGGGAGCTGTTTTTT CAITGSTNTGELFF
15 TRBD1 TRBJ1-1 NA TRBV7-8 TGTGCCAGCAGCTTATCCACAGGGGTAAGCACTGAAGCTTTCTTT CASSLSTGVSTEAFF
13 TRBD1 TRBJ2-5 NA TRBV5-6 TGTGCCAGCAGCGACAGGGTCCAAGAGACCCAGTACTTC CASSDRVQETQYF
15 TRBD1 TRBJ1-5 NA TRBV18 TGTGCCAGCTCACTTTTAGGACAGGGTACTCAGCCCCAGCATTTT CASSLLGQGTQPQHF
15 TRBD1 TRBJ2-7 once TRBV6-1 TGTGCCAGCAGTGAAGGACCTGACAGGGGCTACGAGCAGTACTTC CASSEGPDRGYEQYF
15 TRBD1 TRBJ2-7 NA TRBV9 TGTGCCAGCAGCTCGGGACAGGGCGGTTGGTACGAGCAGTACTTC CASSSGQGGWYEQYF
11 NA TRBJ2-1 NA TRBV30 TGTGCCTGGGACACGGTTCGGGGGCAGTTCTTC CAWDTVRGQFF
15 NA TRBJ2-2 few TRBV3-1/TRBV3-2 TGTGCCAGCAGCCAAGATTCCGGGGGAACCGGGGAGCTGTTTTTT CASSQDSGGTGELFF
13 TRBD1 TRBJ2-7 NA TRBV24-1 TGTGCCACCAGTGAAAATGACAGGGTCGAGCAGTACTTC CATSENDRVEQYF
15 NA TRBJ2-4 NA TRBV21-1 TGTGCCAGCAGCAAAATCCGTCCAGGGTGGTACATTCAGTACTTC CASSKIRPGWYIQYF
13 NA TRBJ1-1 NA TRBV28 TGTGCCAGCAGTCCTCCAGTGAACCCCCAAGCTTTCTTT CASSPPVNPQAFF
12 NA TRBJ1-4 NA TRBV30 TGTGCCTGGAGTGCGGGGAGGGAAAAACTGTTTTTT CAWSAGREKLFF
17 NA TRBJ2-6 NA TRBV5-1 TGCGCCAGCAGCTGGACAGTGGGGCGCTCTGGGGCCAACGTCCTGACTTTC CASSWTVGRSGANVLTF
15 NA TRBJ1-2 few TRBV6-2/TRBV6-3 TGTGCCAGCAGTTACTCGATCGGAGCGGTCTATGGCTACACCTTC CASSYSIGAVYGYTF
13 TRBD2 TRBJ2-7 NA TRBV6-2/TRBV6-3 TGTGCCAGCAGCGTCGGACTAGCGGACGAGCAGTACTTC CASSVGLADEQYF
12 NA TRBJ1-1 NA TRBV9 TGTGCCAGCGGGCGGGTTAACACTGAAGCTTTCTTT CASGRVNTEAFF
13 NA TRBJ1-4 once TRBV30 TGTGCCTGGAGTGTTGGCGGGGGGGGAAAACTGTTTTTT CAWSVGGGGKLFF
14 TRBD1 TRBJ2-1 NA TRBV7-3 TGTGCCAGCAGCTTAGGGACAGGGGGTCATGAGCAGTTCTTC CASSLGTGGHEQFF
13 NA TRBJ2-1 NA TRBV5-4 TGTGCCAGCAGCTTGGCTAGCGAGAATGAGCAGTTCTTC CASSLASENEQFF
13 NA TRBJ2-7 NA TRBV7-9 TGTGCCAGCAGCCCTGTATCGAGGCACGAGCAGTACTTC CASSPVSRHEQYF
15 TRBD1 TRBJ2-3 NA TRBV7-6 TGTGCCAGCAGCTTAGTATGGCAGGGGGCAGATACGCAGTATTTT CASSLVWQGADTQYF
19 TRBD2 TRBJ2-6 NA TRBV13 TGTGCCAGCAGCTTAGCGGCTAGCGGGGGGCGTTCTGGGGCCAACGTCCTGACTTTC CASSLAASGGRSGANVLTF
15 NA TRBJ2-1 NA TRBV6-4 TGTGCCAGCAGTGACTCGAGGGGGGGTAGAAATGAGCAGTTCTTC CASSDSRGGRNEQFF